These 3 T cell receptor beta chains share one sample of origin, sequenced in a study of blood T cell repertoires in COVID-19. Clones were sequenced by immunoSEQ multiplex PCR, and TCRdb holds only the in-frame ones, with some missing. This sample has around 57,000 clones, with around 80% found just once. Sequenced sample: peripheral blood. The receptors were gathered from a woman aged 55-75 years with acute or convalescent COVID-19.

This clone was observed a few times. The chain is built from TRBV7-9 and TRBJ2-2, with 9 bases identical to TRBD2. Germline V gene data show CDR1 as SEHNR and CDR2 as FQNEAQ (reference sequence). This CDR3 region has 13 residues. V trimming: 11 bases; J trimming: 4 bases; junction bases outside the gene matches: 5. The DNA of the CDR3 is TGTGCCCTTAGCGGGGGTCTCACCGGGGAGCTGTTTTTT. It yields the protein CALSGGLTGELFF.

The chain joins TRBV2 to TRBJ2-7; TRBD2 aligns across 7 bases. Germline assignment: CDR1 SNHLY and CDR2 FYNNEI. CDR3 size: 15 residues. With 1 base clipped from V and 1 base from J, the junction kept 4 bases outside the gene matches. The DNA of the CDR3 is TGTGCCAGCAGTGAAGGCCGGGGGGTATCCTACGAGCAGTACTTC. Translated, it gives CASSEGRGVSYEQYF.

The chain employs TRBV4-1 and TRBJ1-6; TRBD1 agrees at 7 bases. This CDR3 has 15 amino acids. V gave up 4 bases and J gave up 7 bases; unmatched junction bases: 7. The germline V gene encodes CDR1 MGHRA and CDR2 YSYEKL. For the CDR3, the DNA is TGCGCCAGCAGCCCCGGGACAGCGACGAATTCACCCCTCCACTTT. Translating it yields CASSPGTATNSPLHF.